Below are 32 T cell receptor beta chains sequenced from a single sample in a study of cytomegalovirus exposure and HLA in healthy donors listed by TCRdb under 2017. Library preparation employed the immunoSEQ multiplex PCR assay. Drawn from immuneACCESS, this table holds only the in-frame rearrangements with V and J called that TCRdb kept. Clones are partly lost; checked studies trace under half to an unresolved V gene and leave the rest unexplained. The sample yields around 150,000 clones; around 90% were counted once. The leading ten clones occupy almost 8% of the sample. The sequencing sample was made of PBMCs. These receptors all come from a young woman in good health and CMV-seropositive.

The sample holds one count of this clone. This chain joins TRBV9 and TRBJ2-3; D ambiguous. The V end was cut by 4 bases, the J end by 2 bases, with 8 bases between. This CDR3 contains 13 residues. Per the germline V gene, CDR1 is SGDLS and CDR2 is YYNGEE. The CDR3: CASSPRYTDTQYF. CDR3 nucleotides: TGTGCCAGCAGCCCCCGGTACACAGATACGCAGTATTTT. Based on the CDR3 plus reference TRBV9 and TRBJ2-3, the full variable domain is DSGVTQTPKHLITATGQRVTLRCSPRSGDLSVYWYQQSLDQGLQFLIQYYNGEERAKGNILERFSAQQFPDLHSELNLSSLELGDSALYFCASSPRYTDTQYFGPGTRLTVL.

This clone was seen just once. The chain uses TRBV2 and TRBJ2-7; 8 bases align to TRBD2. V shed 4 bases and J 1 base; nucleotides not matched to a gene: 12. The CDR3 has 17 residues. Germline V gives CDR1 SNHLY, CDR2 FYNNEI. The CDR3 spells CASSGPGGFTRSYEQYF. The CDR3 nucleotides read TGTGCCAGCAGTGGACCGGGGGGGTTTACTCGGTCCTACGAGCAGTACTTC.

This clone has only a few counts. The genes are TRBV7-9 and TRBJ1-2; 7 bases map to TRBD1. Germline V gene lookup returns CDR1 SEHNR and CDR2 FQNEAQ (reference sequence). V was clipped by 1 base and J by 6 bases; unmatched bases: 5. This CDR3 spans 14 amino acids. In DNA form, the CDR3 reads TGTGCCAGCAGCTTAGGGGACAGAACCGATGGCTACACCTTC. Translating it yields CASSLGDRTDGYTF.

The rearrangement uses TRBV27 and TRBJ2-7; 9 bases align to TRBD1. Looked up from germline, CDR1 is MNHEY and CDR2 is SMNVEV (reference sequence). The CDR3 is made up of 14 amino acids. V lost 5 bases to trimming and J lost 6 bases; unmatched junction nucleotides: 8. CDR3 coding DNA: TGTGCCAGCAGTCTGACCGGGACAGGGACCGAGCAGTACTTC. Protein product: CASSLTGTGTEQYF.

The J gene is TRBJ2-5, the V gene TRBV7-2, with D possibly TRBD2 on 6 matching bases. The CDR3 consists of 13 residues. V dropped 2 bases and J dropped 11 bases, with 15 bases sitting between them. Germline V gene sequence: CDR1 SGHTA, CDR2 FQGNSA. The CDR3 DNA is TGTGCCAGCAGCTTAATGGGAGGACTCCGGCAGTACTTC. Translation gives CASSLMGGLRQYF.

The gene calls are TRBV5-1 and TRBJ1-1, with D perhaps TRBD1 (6 bases). The V and J ends lost 3 bases and 0 bases respectively, with 12 bases between them. This CDR3 comprises 15 residues. Germline lookup yields CDR1 SGHRS and CDR2 YFSETQ. CDR3 residues: CASSSETGMNTEAFF. The CDR3 coding sequence is TGCGCCAGCAGCTCAGAGACAGGCATGAACACTGAAGCTTTCTTT.

This clone was observed a few times. The rearrangement joins TRBV5-4 to TRBJ2-7; 8 positions match TRBD2. This CDR3 contains 16 residues. Germline-derived CDR1 and CDR2 are SGHNT and YYREEE (reference sequence). Trimming took 3 bases from V and 3 from J; bases not matched to a gene: 11. In nucleotides, the CDR3 is TGTGCCAGCAGCTCGGGAGGGGCGGGTCGTCACTACGAGCAGTACTTC. Translated, it gives CASSSGGAGRHYEQYF.

This clone was detected only once. The chain uses TRBV4-1 and TRBJ2-1; TRBD1 might be the D (6 bases). Germline V lookup: CDR1 MGHRA, CDR2 YSYEKL. The CDR3 length is 17 residues. The V and J ends lost 2 bases and 10 bases respectively, with 24 bases between them. Written as DNA, the CDR3 is TGCGCCAGCAGCCAACGACTGGGCACAGGGAGTGGTTGGGAGCAGTTCTTC. It encodes CASSQRLGTGSGWEQFF.

This clone was seen more than once but under ten times. The chain recombines TRBV19 with TRBJ1-6; TRBD1 matches at 7 bases. Losses at the gene ends were 6 bases for V and 0 bases for J; bases not matched to a gene: 5. CDR1 is LNHDA, CDR2 SQIVND, per germline (reference sequence). The CDR3 is made up of 16 amino acids. CDR3 sequence: CASRGDRSSYNSPLHF. The CDR3 nucleotides read TGTGCCAGTAGGGGGGACAGAAGCTCCTATAATTCACCCCTCCACTTT.

This sequence joins TRBV12-5 and TRBJ2-5, with D maybe TRBD1 (6 bases). V was clipped by 8 bases and J by 7 bases, with 14 bases between them. Germline V CDR1 and CDR2: LGHNT, FRNRAP. The CDR3 is 12 residues long. As DNA, the CDR3 is TGTGCTAGTCGAGGGGGAGAGGGGACCCAGTACTTC. Its translation: CASRGGEGTQYF.

The rearrangement links TRBV14 to TRBJ2-3, with 11 positions matching TRBD2. With V trimmed by 4 bases and J by 3 bases, 6 bases remained unmatched. The CDR3 is 16 residues long. Looked up from germline, CDR1 is SGHDN and CDR2 is FVKESK. For the CDR3, the DNA is TGTGCCAGCAGCCTCCTAGCGGGGGGCCTTACAGATACGCAGTATTTT. Protein product: CASSLLAGGLTDTQYF.

The chain links TRBV19 to TRBJ1-1; D not certain. V was cut by 3 bases and J by 1 base, with 12 bases left in between. Per germline, CDR1 LNHDA and CDR2 SQIVND (reference sequence). This CDR3 is built from 15 residues. Here the CDR3 reads CASSIGGRSNTEAFF. CDR3 DNA: TGTGCCAGTAGTATCGGCGGGAGGTCGAACACTGAAGCTTTCTTT. Full variable domain (rest looked up from reference TRBV19 and TRBJ1-1): DGGITQSPKYLFRKEGQNVTLSCEQNLNHDAMYWYRQDPGQGLRLIYYSQIVNDFQKGDIAEGYSVSREKKESFPLTVTSAQKNPTAFYLCASSIGGRSNTEAFFGQGTRLTVV.

The chain uses TRBV28 and TRBJ2-5; perhaps TRBD2 as D (7 bases). V gave up 5 bases and J gave up 5 bases, with 18 bases separating them. The CDR3 runs to 15 residues. CDR1 MDHEN and CDR2 SYDVKM come from the germline V gene. The CDR3 spells CASSLGGLPHETQYF. CDR3 in DNA: TGTGCCAGCAGTCTAGGGGGACTACCCCATGAGACCCAGTACTTC.

This sequence joins TRBV13 and TRBJ2-5; TRBD2 might be the D (6 bases). The germline V gene encodes CDR1 PRHDT and CDR2 FYEKMQ (reference sequence). The CDR3 sequence is 14 residues long. The ends were cut back, 5 bases at V and 2 bases at J, with 12 bases in the middle. The CDR3 nucleotides are TGTGCCAGCAGCGGAGGGAAGATTCAAGAGACCCAGTACTTC. It specifies CASSGGKIQETQYF.

V gene TRBV19 combines with J gene TRBJ1-5, with D perhaps TRBD1 (5 bases). The CDR3 length is 17 residues. The ends were cut back, 5 bases at V and 0 bases at J, with 17 bases in the middle. CDR1 is LNHDA and CDR2 is SQIVND in the germline V gene (reference sequence). For the CDR3, the DNA is TGTGCCAGTAGTGGGGGGGGGACGATTAATAGCAATCAGCCCCAGCATTTT. Its translation is CASSGGGTINSNQPQHF.

The chain couples TRBV5-1 to TRBJ2-5; 7 nucleotides align to TRBD2. Germline-derived CDR1 and CDR2 are SGHRS and YFSETQ. The CDR3 is 14 amino acids. Trimming at V came to 1 base and at J to 1 base, leaving 1 base not matched to a gene. In DNA, the CDR3 is TGCGCCAGCAGCTTGAGCGGGACCCAAGAGACCCAGTACTTC. Its translation is CASSLSGTQETQYF.

The chain couples TRBV5-1 to TRBJ2-2, with TRBD1 as a possible D gene (5 bases). The V gene's germline CDR1 is SGHRS and CDR2 YFSETQ. With 0 bases removed from V and 4 bases from J, the gap between germline ends came to 13 bases. The CDR3 totals 16 residues. CDR3 coding DNA: TGCGCCAGCAGCTTGGTCGGGCAGGGCGGCACCGGGGAGCTGTTTTTT. It encodes CASSLVGQGGTGELFF.

The rearrangement joins TRBV4-3 to TRBJ1-1; no definite D call. CDR3 size: 18 residues. CDR1 LGHNA and CDR2 YSLEER come from the germline V gene. Trimming shortened V by 0 bases and J by 2 bases, and 19 bases separated the two germline ends. CDR3 in amino acids: CASSQDPFHSGVNTEAFF. The CDR3 DNA is TGCGCCAGCAGCCAAGATCCCTTCCATAGCGGGGTCAACACTGAAGCTTTCTTT.

The chain has TRBV6-1 and TRBJ1-5; TRBD1 matches at 7 bases. Trimming at V came to 4 bases and at J to 0 bases, leaving 6 bases not matched to a gene. CDR3 length equals 16 residues. CDR1 and CDR2 (germline): MNHNS, SASEGT. CDR3 coding DNA: TGTGCCAGCAGTGGCCGGGACAGATATAGCAATCAGCCCCAGCATTTT. Translated, it gives CASSGRDRYSNQPQHF.

The chain couples TRBV5-6 to TRBJ1-1; D perhaps matches TRBD1 (5 bases). Germline values: CDR1 SGHDT, CDR2 YYEEEE. The V and J ends lost 3 bases and 4 bases respectively, with 16 bases between them. The CDR3 runs to 15 residues. This chain's CDR3 is CASSYSGGMGTEAFF. For the CDR3, the DNA is TGTGCCAGCAGCTACTCGGGGGGTATGGGCACTGAAGCTTTCTTT.

The CDR3 nucleotides read TGTGCCAGCAGTTTAGCGGGGGCGGCTTTCTTT. Protein: CASSLAGAAFF. This rearrangement joins TRBV28 to TRBJ1-1, with a possible D match to TRBD1 (6 bases). V was shortened by 2 bases and J by 11 bases, with 9 bases between the two germline ends. In germline, CDR1 is MDHEN, CDR2 SYDVKM. CDR3 length: 11 residues. Combining the CDR3 with reference TRBV28 and TRBJ1-1 gives the whole variable domain DVKVTQSSRYLVKRTGEKVFLECVQDMDHENMFWYRQDPGLGLRLIYFSYDVKMKEKGDIPEGYSVSREKKERFSLILESASTNQTSMYLCASSLAGAAFFGQGTRLTVV.

This sequence joins TRBV25-1 and TRBJ1-1; tentatively, D is TRBD1 (6 bases). Trimming left V 7 bases short and J 3 bases short, with 12 bases between. The CDR3 totals 13 residues. The germline V gene has CDR1 MGHDK and CDR2 SYGVNS. The CDR3: CASTRGGYTEAFF. The CDR3 nucleotides read TGTGCCAGCACGAGGGGGGGGTACACTGAAGCTTTCTTT.

The J gene is TRBJ2-1, the V gene TRBV2; possibly TRBD1 for D (6 bases). The CDR3 sequence is 15 residues long. Germline CDR1 and CDR2: SNHLY and FYNNEI. V lost 6 bases to trimming and J lost 1 base, with 13 bases between them. The CDR3 sequence is CASSLVTGSYNEQFF. CDR3 nucleotide sequence: TGTGCCAGCAGCCTGGTGACAGGTTCCTACAATGAGCAGTTCTTC.

V and J are TRBV5-8 and TRBJ2-3, with 8 bases that match TRBD2. The V segment lost 1 base and the J segment 6 bases; nucleotides outside the gene matches: 1. The germline V gene has CDR1 SGHTS and CDR2 YDEGEE. The CDR3 consists of 13 residues. The CDR3 sequence is CASSLRTSDTQYF. The CDR3 DNA sequence: TGTGCCAGCAGCTTGAGGACTAGCGATACGCAGTATTTT. The full variable domain, in which reference TRBV5-8 and TRBJ2-3 provide the parts outside the CDR3, is EAGVTQSPTHLIKTRGQQATLRCSPISGHTSVYWYQQALGLGLQFLLWYDEGEERNRGNFPPRFSGRQFPNYSSELNVNALELEDSALYLCASSLRTSDTQYFGPGTRLTVL.

J is TRBJ1-1 and V is TRBV7-9, with TRBD1 matching 8 bases. Germline loops: CDR1 SEHNR, CDR2 FQNEAQ (reference sequence). The CDR3 length is 16 residues. V lost 3 bases and J lost 1; bases outside the gene matches: 7. CDR3 region: CASSFNPGTGNTEAFF. CDR3 nucleotides: TGTGCCAGCAGCTTTAATCCTGGGACAGGGAACACTGAAGCTTTCTTT.

This clone showed up just once. The CDR3 DNA reads as TGCGCCAGCAGGAATCACGGGAGCTCCTACGAGCAGTACTTC. This codes for CASRNHGSSYEQYF. V is TRBV5-1 and J is TRBJ2-7, with D perhaps matching TRBD2 (6 bases). CDR1 is SGHRS, CDR2 YFSETQ, per germline. The CDR3 contains 14 residues. V lost 5 bases and J 0 bases, leaving 12 bases between the germline ends.

This chain links TRBV2 with TRBJ2-7; 8 nucleotides line up with TRBD1. This CDR3 comprises 14 residues. V lost 5 bases and J lost 5; bases outside the gene matches: 8. CDR1 and CDR2 from the germline V gene are SNHLY and FYNNEI. The CDR3 here is CASSTQGGGNEQYF. The CDR3, as DNA: TGTGCCAGCAGTACACAGGGGGGAGGTAACGAGCAGTACTTC.

The rearrangement joins TRBV10-2 to TRBJ1-2, with a weak D call TRBD1 (5 bases). V lost 3 bases to trimming and J lost 4 bases, with 9 bases between them. Germline V gene sequence: CDR1 WSHSY, CDR2 SAAADI. This CDR3 is built from 13 residues. The CDR3 coding sequence is TGCGCCAGCAGTGACAGGGTCGGCTATGGCTACACCTTC. As protein: CASSDRVGYGYTF.

This rearrangement joins TRBV6-1 to TRBJ1-5; 8 bases align to TRBD1. This CDR3 contains 13 residues. Trimming removed 4 bases from V and 5 bases from J; junction bases left unmatched: 1. The V gene's germline CDR1 is MNHNS and CDR2 SASEGT. The DNA for the CDR3 is TGTGCCAGCAGTGTGGGACAGGATCAGCCCCAGCATTTT. As protein: CASSVGQDQPQHF.

The J gene is TRBJ2-3, the V gene TRBV7-7; perhaps TRBD2 as D (5 bases). This CDR3 spans 13 amino acids. Germline CDR1 is SSHAT and CDR2 is FNYEAQ (reference sequence). CDR3 bases: TGTGCTAGCTCGGGCGGGAGCACAGATACGCAGTATTTT. This encodes CASSGGSTDTQYF. Variable domain in full (rest from reference TRBV7-7 and TRBJ2-3): GAGVSQSPRYKVTKRGQDVTLRCDPISSHATLYWYQQALGQGPEFLTYFNYEAQPDKSGLPSDRFSAERPEGSISTLTIQRTEQRDSAMYRCASSGGSTDTQYFGPGTRLTVL.

The chain links TRBV25-1 to TRBJ1-1, with a weak D call TRBD1 (5 bases). The CDR3 runs to 14 residues. V lost 3 bases, J lost 3 bases, and 11 bases lay in between. Looked up from germline, CDR1 is MGHDK and CDR2 is SYGVNS. The CDR3 loop reads CASSEGGEYTEAFF. As DNA, the CDR3 is TGTGCCAGCAGTGAGGGGGGTGAATACACTGAAGCTTTCTTT.

This clone has a handful of counts. V and J are TRBV7-8 and TRBJ2-2, with TRBD1 matching over 9 bases. The length of the CDR3 is 17 residues. The germline CDR1 and CDR2 sequences are SGHVS and FQNEAQ. V was pared by 2 bases and J by 6 bases, with 10 bases of the junction left unmatched. CDR3 residues: CASSLILDRGDAGELFF. Here the CDR3 DNA reads TGTGCCAGCAGCTTAATACTGGACAGGGGAGATGCCGGGGAGCTGTTTTTT. The entire variable domain, with the rest obtained from reference TRBV7-8 and TRBJ2-2, is as follows: GAGVSQSPRYKVAKRGQDVALRCDPISGHVSLFWYQQALGQGPEFLTYFQNEAQLDKSGLPSDRFFAERPEGSVSTLKIQRTQQEDSAVYLCASSLILDRGDAGELFFGEGSRLTVL.